This T cell receptor (beta chain) was sequenced during a study of CD8 T cells in ankylosing spondylitis. Overall study results and limits: Some of the motif variants had earlier been found in reactive arthritis patients' fluid and blood. Within peripheral blood, clones linked to disease were CD8+ and relatively rare. Matched synovial fluid from ankylosing spondylitis patients was reported to be enriched for disease-linked clones. Within ankylosing spondylitis blood, a TCR beta motif made up of roughly eight highly homologous variants appeared to be characteristic.

Each TCR beta library was made by quantitative 5'-RACE that incorporated molecular barcodes. MiXCR, run by TCRdb on the 5' RACE reads, gives a single entry per CDR3 protein. The sample contains a few hundred thousand distinct CDR3 sequences, more than 9.5% of which appear only once. The table lists this clonotype with many counts. Its antigen is not identified. The V gene's germline CDR1 is KGHDR and CDR2 SFDVKD. This CDR3 contains 15 residues. Germline trimming cut 6 bases from V and 1 base from J; bases unmatched to any gene: 7. The clonotype originates from a male donor with ankylosing spondylitis. V gene TRBV24-1 combines with J gene TRBJ2-7, with TRBD2 identical over 8 bases. Input material: blood, either unsorted or a sorted T cell fraction (not recorded which). CDR3 amino acids: CATSPATSASYEQYF. The CDR3, as DNA: TGTGCCACCAGTCCCGCGACTAGCGCTTCCTACGAGCAGTACTTC.